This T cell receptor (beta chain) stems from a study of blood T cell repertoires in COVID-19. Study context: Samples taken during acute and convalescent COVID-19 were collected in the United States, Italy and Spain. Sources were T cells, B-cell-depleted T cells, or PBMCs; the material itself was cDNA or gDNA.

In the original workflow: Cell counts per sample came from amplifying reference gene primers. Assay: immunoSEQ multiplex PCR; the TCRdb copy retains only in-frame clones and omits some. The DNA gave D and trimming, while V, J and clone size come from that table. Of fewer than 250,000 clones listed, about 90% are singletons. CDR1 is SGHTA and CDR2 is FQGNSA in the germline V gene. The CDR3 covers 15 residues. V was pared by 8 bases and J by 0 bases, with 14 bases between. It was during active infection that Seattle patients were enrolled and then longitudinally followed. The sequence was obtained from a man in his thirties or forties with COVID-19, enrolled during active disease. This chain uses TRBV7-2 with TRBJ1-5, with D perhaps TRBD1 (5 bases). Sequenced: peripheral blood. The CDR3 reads CASRGTANSNQPQHF. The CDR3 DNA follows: TGTGCCAGCCGCGGGACGGCAAATAGCAATCAGCCCCAGCATTTT.